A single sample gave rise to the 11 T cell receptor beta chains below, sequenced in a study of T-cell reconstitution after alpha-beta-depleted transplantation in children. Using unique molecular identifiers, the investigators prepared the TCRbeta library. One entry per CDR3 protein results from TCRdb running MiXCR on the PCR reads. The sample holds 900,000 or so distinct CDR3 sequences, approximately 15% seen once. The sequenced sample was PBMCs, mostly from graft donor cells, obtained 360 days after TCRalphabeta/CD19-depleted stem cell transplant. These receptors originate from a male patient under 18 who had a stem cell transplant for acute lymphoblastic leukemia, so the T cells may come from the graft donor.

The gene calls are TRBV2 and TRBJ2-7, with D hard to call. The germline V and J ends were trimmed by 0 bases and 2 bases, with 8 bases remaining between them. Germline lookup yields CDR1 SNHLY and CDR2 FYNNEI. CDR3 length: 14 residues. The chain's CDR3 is CASSEASLAYEQYF. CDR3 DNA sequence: TGTGCCAGCAGTGAAGCCAGTCTAGCCTACGAGCAGTACTTC.

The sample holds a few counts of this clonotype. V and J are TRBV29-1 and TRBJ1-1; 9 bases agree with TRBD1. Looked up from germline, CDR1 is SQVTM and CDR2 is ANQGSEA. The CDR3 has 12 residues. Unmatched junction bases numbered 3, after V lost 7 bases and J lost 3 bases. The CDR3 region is CSARQGDTEAFF. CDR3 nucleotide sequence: TGCAGCGCACGACAGGGGGACACTGAAGCTTTCTTT.

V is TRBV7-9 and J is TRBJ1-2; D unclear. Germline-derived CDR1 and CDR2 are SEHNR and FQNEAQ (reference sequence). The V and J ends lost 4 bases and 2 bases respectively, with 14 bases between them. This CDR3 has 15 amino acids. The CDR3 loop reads CASSSWTDANYGYTF. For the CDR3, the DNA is TGTGCCAGCAGCTCCTGGACGGATGCAAACTATGGCTACACCTTC.

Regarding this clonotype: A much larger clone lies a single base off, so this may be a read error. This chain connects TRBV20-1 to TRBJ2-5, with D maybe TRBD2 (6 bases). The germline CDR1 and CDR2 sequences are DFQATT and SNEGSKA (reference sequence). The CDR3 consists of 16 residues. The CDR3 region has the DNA TGCTGTGCTAGAGTCGGGGGAAAAGGAGGGGAAGAGACCCAGTACTTC. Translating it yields CCARVGGKGGEETQYF.

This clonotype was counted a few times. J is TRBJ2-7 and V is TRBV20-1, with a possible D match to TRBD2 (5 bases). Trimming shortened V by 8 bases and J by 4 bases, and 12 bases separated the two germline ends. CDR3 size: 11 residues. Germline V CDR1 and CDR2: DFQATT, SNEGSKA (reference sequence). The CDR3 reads CSPGRDYEQYF. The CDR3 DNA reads TGCAGTCCCGGACGGGATTACGAGCAGTACTTC.

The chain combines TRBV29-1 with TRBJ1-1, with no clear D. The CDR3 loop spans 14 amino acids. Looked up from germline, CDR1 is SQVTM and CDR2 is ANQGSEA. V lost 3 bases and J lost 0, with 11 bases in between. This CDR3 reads CSVEVVNMNTEAFF. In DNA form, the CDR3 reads TGCAGCGTTGAGGTTGTCAACATGAACACTGAAGCTTTCTTT.

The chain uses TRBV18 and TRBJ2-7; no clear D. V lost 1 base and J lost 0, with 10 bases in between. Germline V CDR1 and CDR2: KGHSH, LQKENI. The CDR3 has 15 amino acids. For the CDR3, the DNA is TGTGCCAGCTCACCACTCGGTTCTAGCTCCTACGAGCAGTACTTC. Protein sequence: CASSPLGSSSYEQYF.

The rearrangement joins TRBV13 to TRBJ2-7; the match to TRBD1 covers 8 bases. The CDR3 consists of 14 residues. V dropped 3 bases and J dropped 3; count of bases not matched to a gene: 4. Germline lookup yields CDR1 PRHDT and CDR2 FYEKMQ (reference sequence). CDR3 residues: CASSLDRAVYEQYF. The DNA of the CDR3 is TGTGCCAGCAGCTTGGACAGGGCGGTCTACGAGCAGTACTTC.

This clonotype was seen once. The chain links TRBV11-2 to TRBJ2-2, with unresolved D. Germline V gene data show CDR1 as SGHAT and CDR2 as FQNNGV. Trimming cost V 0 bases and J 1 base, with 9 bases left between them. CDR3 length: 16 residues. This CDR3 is CASSLDRRRNTGELFF. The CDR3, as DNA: TGTGCCAGCAGCTTAGATAGAAGACGGAACACCGGGGAGCTGTTTTTT.

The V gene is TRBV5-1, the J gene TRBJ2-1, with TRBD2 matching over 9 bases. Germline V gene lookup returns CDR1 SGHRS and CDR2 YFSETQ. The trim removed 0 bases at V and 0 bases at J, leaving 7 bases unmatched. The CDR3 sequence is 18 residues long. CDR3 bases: TGCGCCAGCAGCTTGGAGGCTAGCGGGGCCCTCTCCTACAATGAGCAGTTCTTC. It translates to CASSLEASGALSYNEQFF.

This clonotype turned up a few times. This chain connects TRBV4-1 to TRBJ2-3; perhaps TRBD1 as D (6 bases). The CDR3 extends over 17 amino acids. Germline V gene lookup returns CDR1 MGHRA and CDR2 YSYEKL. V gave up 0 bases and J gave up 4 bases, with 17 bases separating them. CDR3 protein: CASSQDWGRLSADTQYF. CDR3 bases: TGCGCCAGCAGCCAAGATTGGGGGCGACTTAGCGCAGATACGCAGTATTTT.